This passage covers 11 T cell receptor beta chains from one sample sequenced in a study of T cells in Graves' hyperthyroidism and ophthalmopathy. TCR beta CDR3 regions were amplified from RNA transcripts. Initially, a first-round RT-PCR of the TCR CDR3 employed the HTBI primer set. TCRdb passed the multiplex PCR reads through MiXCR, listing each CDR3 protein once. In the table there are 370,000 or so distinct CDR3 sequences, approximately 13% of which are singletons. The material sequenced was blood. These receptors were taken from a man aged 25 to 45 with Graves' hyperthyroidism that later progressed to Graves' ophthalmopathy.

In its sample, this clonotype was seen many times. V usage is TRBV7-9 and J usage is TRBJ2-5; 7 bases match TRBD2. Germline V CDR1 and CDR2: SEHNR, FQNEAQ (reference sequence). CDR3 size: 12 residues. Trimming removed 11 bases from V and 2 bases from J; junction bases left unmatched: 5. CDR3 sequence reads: CAGGLLQETQYF. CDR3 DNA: TGTGCCGGGGGACTACTACAAGAGACCCAGTACTTC. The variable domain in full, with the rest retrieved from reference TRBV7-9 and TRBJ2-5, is DTGVSQNPRHKITKRGQNVTFRCDPISEHNRLYWYRQTLGQGPEFLTYFQNEAQLEKSRLLSDRFSAERPKGSFSTLEIQRTEQGDSAMYLCAGGLLQETQYFGPGTRLLVL.

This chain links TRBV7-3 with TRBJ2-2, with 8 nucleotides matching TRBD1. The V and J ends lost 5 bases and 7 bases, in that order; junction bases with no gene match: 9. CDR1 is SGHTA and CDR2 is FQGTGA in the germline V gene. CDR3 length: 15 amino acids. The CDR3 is CASSPDRERDGELFF. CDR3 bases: TGTGCCAGCAGCCCGGACAGGGAAAGGGACGGGGAGCTGTTTTTT.

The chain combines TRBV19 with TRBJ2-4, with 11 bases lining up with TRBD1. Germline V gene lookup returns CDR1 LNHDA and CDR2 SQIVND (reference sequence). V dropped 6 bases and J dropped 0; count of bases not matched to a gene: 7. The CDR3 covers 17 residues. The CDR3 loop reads CASSGQGAGLAKNIQYF. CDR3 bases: TGTGCCAGTAGCGGACAGGGGGCTGGTCTAGCCAAAAACATTCAGTACTTC. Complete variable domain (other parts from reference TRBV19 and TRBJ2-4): DGGITQSPKYLFRKEGQNVTLSCEQNLNHDAMYWYRQDPGQGLRLIYYSQIVNDFQKGDIAEGYSVSREKKESFPLTVTSAQKNPTAFYLCASSGQGAGLAKNIQYFGAGTRLSVL.

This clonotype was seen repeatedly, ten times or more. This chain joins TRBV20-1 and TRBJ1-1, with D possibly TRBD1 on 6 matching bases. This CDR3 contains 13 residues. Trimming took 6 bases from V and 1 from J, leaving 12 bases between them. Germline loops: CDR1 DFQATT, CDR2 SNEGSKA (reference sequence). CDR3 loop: CSALTTGNTEAFF. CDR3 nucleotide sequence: TGCAGTGCCCTTACGACAGGGAACACTGAAGCTTTCTTT.

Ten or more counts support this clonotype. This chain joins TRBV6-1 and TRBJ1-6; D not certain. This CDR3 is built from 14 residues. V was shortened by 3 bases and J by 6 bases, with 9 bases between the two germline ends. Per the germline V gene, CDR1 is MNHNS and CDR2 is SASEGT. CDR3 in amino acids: CASSDGNSNSPLHF. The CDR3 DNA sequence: TGTGCCAGCAGTGACGGGAATTCTAATTCACCCCTCCACTTT.

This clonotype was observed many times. The CDR3 nucleotides read TGTGCCAGCAGCCCCCGACAGACCGGGGAGCTGTTTTTT. Translation: CASSPRQTGELFF. The rearrangement joins TRBV7-2 to TRBJ2-2; tentatively, D is TRBD1 (5 bases). The CDR3 contains 13 residues. V lost 5 bases, J lost 5 bases, and 9 bases lay in between. CDR1 is SGHTA and CDR2 is FQGNSA in the germline V gene.

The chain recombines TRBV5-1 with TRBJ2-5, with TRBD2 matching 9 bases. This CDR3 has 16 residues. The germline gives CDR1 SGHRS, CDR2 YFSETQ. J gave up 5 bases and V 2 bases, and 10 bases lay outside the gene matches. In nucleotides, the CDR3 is TGCGCCAGCAGCTTCAGAAGCGGGGGGACCCACGAGACCCAGTACTTC. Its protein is CASSFRSGGTHETQYF.

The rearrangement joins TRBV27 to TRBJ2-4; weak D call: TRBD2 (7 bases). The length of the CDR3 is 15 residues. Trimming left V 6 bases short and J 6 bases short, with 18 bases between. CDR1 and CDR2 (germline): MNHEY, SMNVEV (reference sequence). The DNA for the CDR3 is TGTGCCAGCAGGGGGGGGAGGGGGGGCACAAACATTCAGTACTTC. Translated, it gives CASRGGRGGTNIQYF.

The CDR3 region is CASSTGTGTYEQYF. DNA of the CDR3: TGTGCCAGCAGCACAGGGACTGGGACCTACGAGCAGTACTTC. V gene TRBV6-1 combines with J gene TRBJ2-7; D may be TRBD1 or TRBD2 (6 bases each). The CDR3 runs to 14 residues. Germline V gives CDR1 MNHNS, CDR2 SASEGT. Trimming took off 6 bases at V and 2 bases at J, with 14 bases between the two ends.

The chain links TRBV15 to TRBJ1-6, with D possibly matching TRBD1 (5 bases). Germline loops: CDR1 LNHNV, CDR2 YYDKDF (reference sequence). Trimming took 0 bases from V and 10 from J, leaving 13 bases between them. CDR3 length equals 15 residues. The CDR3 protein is CATSRDPRGGSPLHF. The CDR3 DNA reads TGTGCCACCAGCAGAGATCCCCGGGGGGGATCACCCCTCCACTTT. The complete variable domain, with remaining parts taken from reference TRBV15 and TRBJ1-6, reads DAMVIQNPRYQVTQFGKPVTLSCSQTLNHNVMYWYQQKSSQAPKLLFHYYDKDFNNEADTPDNFQSRRPNTSFCFLDIRSPGLGDTAMYLCATSRDPRGGSPLHFGNGTRLTVT.

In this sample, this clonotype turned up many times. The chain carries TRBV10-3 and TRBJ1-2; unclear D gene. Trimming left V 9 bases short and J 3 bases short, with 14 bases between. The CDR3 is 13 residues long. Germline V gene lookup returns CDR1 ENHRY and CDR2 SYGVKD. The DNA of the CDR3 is TGTGCCATATTGGACCCCGGGGACTATGGCTACACCTTC. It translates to CAILDPGDYGYTF.